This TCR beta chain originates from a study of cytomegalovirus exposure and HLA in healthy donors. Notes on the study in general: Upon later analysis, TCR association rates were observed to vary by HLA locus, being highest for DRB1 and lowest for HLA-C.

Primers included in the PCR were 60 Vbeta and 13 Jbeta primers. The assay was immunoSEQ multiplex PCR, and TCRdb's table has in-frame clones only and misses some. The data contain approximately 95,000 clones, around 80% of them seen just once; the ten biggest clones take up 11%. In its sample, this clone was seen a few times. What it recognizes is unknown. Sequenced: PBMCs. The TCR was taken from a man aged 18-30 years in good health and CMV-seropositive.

DNA of the CDR3: TGTGCCAGCACTCAGGGGTCTGGGGCCAACGTCCTGACTTTC. Its translation is CASTQGSGANVLTF. The chain combines TRBV9 with TRBJ2-6, with D perhaps TRBD1 (6 bases). Germline V lookup: CDR1 SGDLS, CDR2 YYNGEE. V shed 6 bases and J shed 1 base, with 8 bases lying between them. This CDR3 contains 14 residues.